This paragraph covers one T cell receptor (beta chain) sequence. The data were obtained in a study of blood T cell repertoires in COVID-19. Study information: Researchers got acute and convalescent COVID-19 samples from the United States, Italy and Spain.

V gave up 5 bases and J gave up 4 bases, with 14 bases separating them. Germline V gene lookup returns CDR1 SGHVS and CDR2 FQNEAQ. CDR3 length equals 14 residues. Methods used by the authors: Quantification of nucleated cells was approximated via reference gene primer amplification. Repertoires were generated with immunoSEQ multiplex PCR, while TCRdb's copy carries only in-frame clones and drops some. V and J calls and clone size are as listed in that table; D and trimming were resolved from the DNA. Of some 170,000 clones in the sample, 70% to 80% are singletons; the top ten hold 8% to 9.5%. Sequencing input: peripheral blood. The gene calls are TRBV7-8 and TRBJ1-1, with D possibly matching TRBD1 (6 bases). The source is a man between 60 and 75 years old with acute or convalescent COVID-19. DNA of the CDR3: TGTGCCAGCAGCCCGCTTACAGGGTCCACTGAAGCTTTCTTT. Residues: CASSPLTGSTEAFF.